This entry concerns a single TCR beta chain. Antigen unknown. The sample originates from a study of beta chain features in type 1 diabetes. Study-wide results and limits: Fewer junction insertions and more nucleotide deletions appeared in type 1 diabetes patients. Possibly, sequencing cDNA over-represented cells that had high TCR expression levels.

The CDR3 has 13 residues. Germline loops: CDR1 SGHRS, CDR2 YFSETQ. Trimming removed 1 base at V and 6 bases at J, with 10 bases between. The study reverse transcribed the entire isolated RNA, so it sequenced expressed TCRB transcripts. The table came from immunoSEQ multiplex PCR; TCRdb's copy has only in-frame clones and leaves some out. This table has some 300,000 clones, 8% appearing once. Material: central memory CD4+ T cells from blood. The clonotype was recovered from a woman aged 18 to 35 in good health. The genes are TRBV5-1 and TRBJ1-2; no firm D call. In DNA form, the CDR3 reads TGCGCCAGCAGCTTGAATAGGGCCCATGGCTACACCTTC. It encodes CASSLNRAHGYTF.